Ten or more counts support the clone carrying this T cell receptor (beta chain). The antigen is undetermined. Germline V gene sequence: CDR1 SGHNT, CDR2 YYREEE (reference sequence). This CDR3 spans 12 amino acids. Trimming took 5 bases from V and 4 from J, leaving 9 bases between them. The TCR library protocol attached unique molecular identifiers to the individual cDNA molecules. TCRdb recomputed calls from the 5' RACE reads with MiXCR, one row per CDR3 protein. The sample lists tens of thousands of distinct CDR3 sequences, 10% occurring once. The data stem from a study of early T cells in non-severe SARS-CoV-2 infection. Study background: Sequencing used unsorted whole-blood bulk RNA, so chains lack pairing.

General study points: VDJdb matching skewed toward anti-spike CD8 responses, missing private and CD4 specificities.

The chain recombines TRBV5-4 with TRBJ1-2; D is ambiguous. The sample taken for sequencing was whole blood. The sequence derives from an adult who was a healthcare worker with PCR-confirmed SARS-CoV-2 infection or an uninfected control (not recorded which). CDR3 DNA: TGTGCCAGCAGTTCCACTGGCTATGGCTACACCTTC. As protein: CASSSTGYGYTF.